The clone carrying this TCR beta chain was recorded many times. Its antigen is unknown. Diagnostic assessment was based on clinical symptoms, serum thyroxine and TRAb, thyroid ultrasound and orbital computed tomography. These data originate in a study of T cells in Graves' hyperthyroidism and ophthalmopathy. Study observations and caveats: Most expanded thyroid clonotypes above 0.001 recurred in blood.

The source material, RNA transcripts, was used to amplify TCR beta CDR3 regions. The HTBI primer set served for first-round RT-PCR of the TCR CDR3. MiXCR was run by TCRdb on the multiplex PCR reads, yielding one entry per CDR3 protein. The table has about 590,000 distinct CDR3 sequences, less than 20% seen once. Germline V gene lookup returns CDR1 SGHAT and CDR2 FQNNGV. Trimming stripped 1 base from V and 5 bases from J, with 11 bases between. The CDR3 is 14 residues long. Sequenced: blood. This chain links TRBV11-2 with TRBJ1-1; D is uncertain. The TCR originated in a woman aged 25-40 years with Graves' hyperthyroidism. The CDR3 is CASSLVLGGTEAFF. Here the CDR3 DNA reads TGTGCCAGCAGCTTAGTTCTGGGTGGTACTGAAGCTTTCTTT. Based on the CDR3 plus reference TRBV11-2 and TRBJ1-1, the full variable domain is EAGVAQSPRYKIIEKRQSVAFWCNPISGHATLYWYQQILGQGPKLLIQFQNNGVVDDSQLPKDRFSAERLKGVDSTLKIQPAKLEDSAVYLCASSLVLGGTEAFFGQGTRLTVV.